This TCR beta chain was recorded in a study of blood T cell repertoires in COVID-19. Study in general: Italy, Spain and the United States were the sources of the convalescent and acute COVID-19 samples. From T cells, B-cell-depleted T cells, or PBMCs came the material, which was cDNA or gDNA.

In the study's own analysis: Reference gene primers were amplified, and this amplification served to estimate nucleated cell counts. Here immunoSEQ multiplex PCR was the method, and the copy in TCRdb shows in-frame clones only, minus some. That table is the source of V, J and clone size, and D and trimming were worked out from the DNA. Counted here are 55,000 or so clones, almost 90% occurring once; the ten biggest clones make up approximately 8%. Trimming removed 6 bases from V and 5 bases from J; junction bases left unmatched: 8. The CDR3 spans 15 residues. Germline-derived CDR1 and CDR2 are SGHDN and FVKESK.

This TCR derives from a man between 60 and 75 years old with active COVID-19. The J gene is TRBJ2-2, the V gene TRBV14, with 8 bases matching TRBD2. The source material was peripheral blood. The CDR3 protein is CASSPKGGRTGELFF. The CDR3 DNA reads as TGTGCCAGCAGTCCTAAAGGCGGGAGGACCGGGGAGCTGTTTTTT.